Below, one T cell receptor (beta chain) is given with its context. Its matching antigen is unknown. The data were obtained in a study of cytomegalovirus exposure and HLA in healthy donors. The PCR employed 60 Vbeta primers together with 13 Jbeta primers. The repertoire was sequenced with immunoSEQ multiplex PCR; TCRdb's copy has only in-frame clones and lacks some. The table records about 150,000 clones, roughly three quarters of them present only once. Study-wide results and caveats: Presence/absence analysis assumed near-uniform sequencing depth across donors. TCR beta V- and J-gene trimming was later associated with a missense DCLRE1C variant.

CDR3 length: 13 residues. With 10 bases clipped from V and 3 bases from J, the junction kept 8 bases outside the gene matches. CDR1 and CDR2 (germline): SNHLY, FYNNEI. Sequenced material: PBMCs. The receptor's source is a man aged 30 to 45 in good health and CMV-seropositive. The V gene is TRBV2, the J gene TRBJ1-1; 7 bases match TRBD1. As DNA, the CDR3 is TGTGCCACTAAGGACAGGAGGGACACTGAAGCTTTCTTT. Its translation is CATKDRRDTEAFF.